This T cell receptor (beta chain) was sequenced for a study of blood T cell repertoires in COVID-19. Study at large: Samples representing acute and convalescent COVID-19 were sourced from the United States, Italy and Spain. Sample material is recorded as cDNA or gDNA derived from T cells, B-cell-depleted T cells, or PBMCs.

The method was immunoSEQ multiplex PCR; TCRdb's version includes in-frame clones alone and lacks a portion of them. Among more than 200,000 clones listed, about nine tenths were seen once. The CDR3 has 15 residues. V dropped 1 base and J dropped 2; count of bases not matched to a gene: 5. Germline V gives CDR1 LNHDA, CDR2 SQIVND (reference sequence). The TCR originated in a woman aged 55-75 years with acute or convalescent COVID-19. Sequences were obtained from peripheral blood. The V and J genes are TRBV19 and TRBJ2-7, with 7 positions matching TRBD2. The CDR3 sequence: CASSIAAGTTYEQYF. DNA for the CDR3: TGTGCCAGTAGTATAGCAGCCGGGACTACCTACGAGCAGTACTTC. The full variable domain, rest sourced from reference TRBV19 and TRBJ2-7, is DGGITQSPKYLFRKEGQNVTLSCEQNLNHDAMYWYRQDPGQGLRLIYYSQIVNDFQKGDIAEGYSVSREKKESFPLTVTSAQKNPTAFYLCASSIAAGTTYEQYFGPGTRLTVT.